This TCR beta chain derives from a study of beta chain features in type 1 diabetes. The wider study: All samples together contributed around 100,000,000 sorted cells for examination. Points from the study as a whole: VDJ junctions from patients with type 1 diabetes contained fewer insertions and more deletions. All four CD4+ subsets from Type 1 diabetes patients carried moderately but significantly shorter TCRB CDR3s.

Every participating donor gave one draw, a heparinised blood sample averaging about 100 mL. Post-sort purity exceeded 95% for all sorted populations. The CDR3 is made up of 13 amino acids. CDR1 is MNHEY and CDR2 is SVGAGI in the germline V gene. The V end was cut by 0 bases, the J end by 11 bases, with 11 bases between. Of the isolated RNA, all was reverse transcribed, and so the sequenced material was expressed TCRB transcripts. Profiled with immunoSEQ multiplex PCR; TCRdb holds only in-frame clones, not every one. The sample consists of some 290,000 clones, about 13% of them appearing once. For this clone: Its antigen is unidentified.

The TCR sequence derives from a man aged 25 to 40 with type 1 diabetes. The sample was naive CD4+ T cells from blood. The chain carries TRBV6-5 and TRBJ2-4, with TRBD1 as a possible D gene (6 bases). The CDR3 DNA reads TGTGCCAGCAGTTACTCATACAGGGACGTTCAGTACTTC. It translates to CASSYSYRDVQYF.